In this sample, the clone carrying this T cell receptor beta chain turned up a few times. Its antigen remains unidentified. This entry is derived from a study of T-cell reconstitution after alpha-beta-depleted transplantation in children. Findings and caveats of the study: It was surviving recipient T cells and thymic progenitors that gave some patients high TCRbeta diversity at day 60. As was reported, about two months after transplant, alpha-beta T cells came from several hundred expanded graft clones. Fresh T-cell production supplied most of the T-cell counts and diversity seen one year after transplant.

V trimming: 7 bases; J trimming: 8 bases; junction bases outside the gene matches: 14. CDR1 SEHNR and CDR2 FQNEAQ come from the germline V gene (reference sequence). This CDR3 spans 16 amino acids. Unique molecular identifiers were built into the TCRbeta library. TCRdb re-analysed the PCR reads in MiXCR, keeping a single row per CDR3 protein. The table has tens of thousands of distinct CDR3 sequences, under 8% seen once. The sample consisted of peripheral blood, taken 60 days after TCRalphabeta/CD19-depleted stem cell transplant. The receptor's source is a child under three years old who had a stem cell transplant for acute myeloid leukemia, so the T cells may come from the graft donor. This chain links TRBV7-9 with TRBJ2-4; TRBD2 agrees at 10 bases. CDR3 sequence reads: CASTEGPSGGEDIQYF. In DNA form, the CDR3 reads TGTGCCAGCACCGAAGGGCCTAGCGGGGGAGAGGACATTCAGTACTTC.